What follows describes a single TCR beta chain. Its antigen is unknown. The sample comes from a study of response to subunit inactivated influenza vaccine. Study observations and caveats: Every seasonal influenza vaccination brings in few new T cells, the authors suggested.

Using its own MiXCR run on the RT-PCR reads, TCRdb lists one record per CDR3 protein. The sample has about 800,000 distinct CDR3 sequences, approximately 21% seen once. Sequencing was performed on PBMCs from blood, taken more than 4 days after vaccination. The receptor was derived from a middle-aged man who received an inactivated influenza vaccine.

The CDR3 sequence: CSARDPDTPAFF. In DNA form, the CDR3 reads TGCAGTGCTAGAGATCCAGACACACCAGCTTTCTTT. The chain joins TRBV20-1 to TRBJ1-1, with unresolved D. The V end was cut by 0 bases, the J end by 10 bases, with 12 bases between. Per germline, CDR1 DFQATT and CDR2 SNEGSKA (reference sequence). The CDR3 covers 12 residues.